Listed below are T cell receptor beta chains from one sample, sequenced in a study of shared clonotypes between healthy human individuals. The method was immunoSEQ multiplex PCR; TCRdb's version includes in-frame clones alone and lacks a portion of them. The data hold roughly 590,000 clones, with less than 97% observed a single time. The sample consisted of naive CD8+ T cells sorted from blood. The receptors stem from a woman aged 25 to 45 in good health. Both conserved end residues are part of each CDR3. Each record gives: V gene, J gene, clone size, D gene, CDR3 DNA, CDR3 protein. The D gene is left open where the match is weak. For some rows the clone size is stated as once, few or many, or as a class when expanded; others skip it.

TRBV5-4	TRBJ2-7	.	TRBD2	TGTGCCAGCAGCGGGGCGGGAGGGAGTTACGAGCAGTACTTC	CASSGAGGSYEQYF
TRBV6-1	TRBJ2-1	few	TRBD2	TGTGCCAGCAGTGAAGCGGGAGGGCGGCTGGGGTTCTACAATGAGCAGTTCTTC	CASSEAGGRLGFYNEQFF
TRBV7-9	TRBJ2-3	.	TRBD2	TGTGCCAGCACCAACGGACTAGCGGGAGAAACAGATACGCAGTATTTT	CASTNGLAGETDTQYF
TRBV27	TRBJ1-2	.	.	TGTGCCAGCAGCCCTACCCTGGGCTTGGCAACTGATGGCTACACCTTC	CASSPTLGLATDGYTF
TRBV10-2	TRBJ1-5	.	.	TGCGCCAGCAGTGAGTCGAGAGGGGGCAATCAGCCCCAGCATTTT	CASSESRGGNQPQHF
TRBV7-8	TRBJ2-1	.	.	TGTGCCAGCAGCTTAGTCGGACAAGAGCAGTTCTTC	CASSLVGQEQFF
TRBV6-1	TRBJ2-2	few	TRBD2	TGTGCCAGCACTAGCGGGGCAGGAGACACCGGGGAGCTGTTTTTT	CASTSGAGDTGELFF
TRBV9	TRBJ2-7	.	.	TGTGCCAGCAGCCGAGGGGAGCAGTACTTC	CASSRGEQYF
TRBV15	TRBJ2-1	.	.	TGTGCCACCAGCAGACTTGGCGACAACTACAATGAGCAGTTCTTC	CATSRLGDNYNEQFF
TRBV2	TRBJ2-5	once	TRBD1	TGTGCCAGCAGGGACAGGGAGCCCTTTCGTGAGACCCAGTACTTC	CASRDREPFRETQYF
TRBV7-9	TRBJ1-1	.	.	TGTGCCAGCAGCTCCGTGGGGCGGGGGACTTTCGCTGAAGCTTTCTTT	CASSSVGRGTFAEAFF
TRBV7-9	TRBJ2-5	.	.	TGTGCCACCCAGACGGGGGAAGAGACCCAGTACTTC	CATQTGEETQYF
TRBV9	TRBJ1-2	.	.	TGTGCCAGCAGCGACAGCCAGGACTCCGACAGTGCTGGCTACACCTTC	CASSDSQDSDSAGYTF
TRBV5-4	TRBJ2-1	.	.	TGTGCCAGCAGCCCGAGGGGGACCGATCACAATGAGCAGTTCTTC	CASSPRGTDHNEQFF
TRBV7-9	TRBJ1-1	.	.	TGTGCCAGCAACAGCGTCATGAACACTGAAGCTTTCTTT	CASNSVMNTEAFF
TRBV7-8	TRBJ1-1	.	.	TGTGCCAGCAGCCCCGGGAGAATTGAAGCTTTCTTT	CASSPGRIEAFF
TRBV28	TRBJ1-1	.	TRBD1	TGTGCCAGCAGTCCTTGGACAGGGGGAGACACTGAAGCTTTCTTT	CASSPWTGGDTEAFF
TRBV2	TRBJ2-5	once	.	TGTGCCAGCAGGGAGGGCCGGGGGGAGACCCAGTACTTC	CASREGRGETQYF